These 10 T cell receptor beta chains originate from one sample sequenced in a study of T cell changes during pregnancy in multiple sclerosis. TCRdb's copy holds only in-frame clones and misses some; the assay was immunoSEQ multiplex PCR. The profile shows approximately 51,000 clones, around 94% of them singletons. The material sequenced was CD4+ T cells from peripheral blood mononuclear cells, taken in the second trimester of pregnancy. These receptors all stem from a female donor with multiple sclerosis, enrolled in a pregnancy study.

The V call is TRBV18, the J call TRBJ1-2; 8 nucleotides line up with TRBD1. CDR1 KGHSH and CDR2 LQKENI come from the germline V gene. V shed 3 bases, J shed 4 bases, and the junction held 1 base outside the gene matches. The CDR3 consists of 13 residues. Here the CDR3 reads CASSPDRGYGYTF. The CDR3 nucleotides are TGTGCCAGCTCACCCGACAGGGGCTATGGCTACACCTTC.

The chain joins TRBV7-2 to TRBJ1-4; maybe TRBD1 (5 bases). The CDR3 totals 15 residues. The V gene lost 2 bases and the J gene lost 7 bases, with 14 bases spanning the gap. Per germline, CDR1 SGHTA and CDR2 FQGNSA. The DNA for the CDR3 is TGTGCCAGCAGCTTAAGCAGGGATCTGGGTGAAAAACTGTTTTTT. Protein: CASSLSRDLGEKLFF.

The chain employs TRBV9 and TRBJ1-1; D remains unclear. The germline gives CDR1 SGDLS, CDR2 YYNGEE. The V and J ends lost 3 bases and 5 bases respectively, with 14 bases between them. This CDR3 has 14 residues. In nucleotides, the CDR3 is TGTGCCAGCAGCGCGAGACCTGAGGGAACTGAAGCTTTCTTT. Protein: CASSARPEGTEAFF.

The chain links TRBV6-6 to TRBJ1-2; D gene uncertain. The germline CDR1 and CDR2 sequences are MNHNY and SVGAGI (reference sequence). V dropped 2 bases and J dropped 2 bases, with 9 bases sitting between them. The length of the CDR3 is 14 residues. The CDR3 DNA sequence: TGTGCCAGCAGTTACGGGAGTCCCAACTATGGCTACACCTTC. Its translation: CASSYGSPNYGYTF.

The gene calls are TRBV5-5 and TRBJ1-1, with D possibly being TRBD1 (5 bases). This CDR3 spans 15 amino acids. The ends were cut back, 4 bases at V and 0 bases at J, with 13 bases in the middle. The germline gives CDR1 SGHKS, CDR2 YYEKEE (reference sequence). The DNA of the CDR3 is TGTGCCAGCAGCCCCTGGGGCAGCCTGAACACTGAAGCTTTCTTT. This gives the protein CASSPWGSLNTEAFF.

The chain links TRBV5-1 to TRBJ2-7, with TRBD1 as a possible D gene (6 bases). V lost 0 bases, J lost 3 bases, and 10 bases lay in between. This CDR3 has 14 residues. The V gene's germline CDR1 is SGHRS and CDR2 YFSETQ. CDR3 loop: CASSLAGDRYEQYF. DNA for the CDR3: TGCGCCAGCAGCTTGGCAGGGGATCGCTACGAGCAGTACTTC.

The chain links TRBV11-3 to TRBJ2-3, with D possibly matching TRBD1 (6 bases). The CDR3 length is 16 residues. Germline V gene data show CDR1 as SGHNT and CDR2 as YENEEA. Trimming took 3 bases from V and 3 from J, leaving 16 bases between them. CDR3 sequence reads: CASSLGHRETTDTQYF. In nucleotides, the CDR3 is TGTGCCAGCAGCTTGGGGCACAGGGAAACGACAGATACGCAGTATTTT. The full variable domain, with the rest looked up from reference TRBV11-3 and TRBJ2-3, is EAGVVQSPRYKIIEKKQPVAFWCNPISGHNTLYWYLQNLGQGPELLIRYENEEAVDDSQLPKDRFSAERLKGVDSTLKIQPAELGDSAVYLCASSLGHRETTDTQYFGPGTRLTVL.

The V gene is TRBV27, the J gene TRBJ1-1; D possibly corresponds to TRBD1 (5 bases). Looked up from germline, CDR1 is MNHEY and CDR2 is SMNVEV (reference sequence). The CDR3 consists of 13 residues. V was pared by 6 bases and J by 7 bases, with 15 bases between. DNA for the CDR3: TGTGCCAGCAGGAGACAGTCAAGGGGTGAAGCTTTCTTT. Amino acid sequence: CASRRQSRGEAFF.

V usage is TRBV6-7 and J usage is TRBJ2-5; 7 bases align to TRBD2. TRBV6-7 is designated an ORF whose function remains uncertain. Losses at the gene ends were 0 bases for V and 6 bases for J; bases not matched to a gene: 13. CDR3 length equals 17 residues. The CDR3 loop reads CASSYSRDSGGGKTQYF. CDR3 in DNA: TGTGCCAGCAGTTACTCGAGGGACTCGGGGGGTGGAAAGACCCAGTACTTC.

The CDR3 sequence is CASSLRDLGNEQFF. The CDR3 region has the DNA TGTGCCAGCAGCCTCCGGGACTTAGGCAATGAGCAGTTCTTC. The chain recombines TRBV9 with TRBJ2-1; D may be TRBD2 (6 bases). The CDR3 extends over 14 amino acids. Germline-derived CDR1 and CDR2 are SGDLS and YYNGEE. The V gene lost 4 bases and the J gene lost 6 bases, with 14 bases spanning the gap.